This T cell receptor beta chain originates from a study of T cell responses to AZD1222 COVID-19 vaccine. A word on this clone: Its antigen is as yet unknown.

The data were produced by immunoSEQ multiplex PCR, yet TCRdb's version contains in-frame clones alone and is incomplete. The sample lists approximately 140,000 clones, more than 85% occurring once. Germline lookup yields CDR1 SGHVS and CDR2 FNYEAQ. This CDR3 is 14 amino acids long. V was clipped by 7 bases and J by 2 bases; unmatched bases: 6. Study findings and constraints: Spike-specific TCRs gained breadth and depth after people received two AZD1222 doses. Baseline seropositivity characterized only six AZD1222 recipients.

This chain uses TRBV7-6 with TRBJ2-3; 7 nucleotides agree with TRBD2. This specimen consisted of peripheral blood, obtained 28 days after the second AZD1222 dose. The source is an adult who received the AZD1222 COVID-19 vaccine. The CDR3, as DNA: TGTGCCAGCAAGCGGGATCTCTCCACAGATACGCAGTATTTT. Residues: CASKRDLSTDTQYF.